Detailed here is one TCR beta chain. Germline CDR1 and CDR2: SGHRS and YFSETQ. The CDR3 covers 14 residues. With V trimmed by 3 bases and J by 7 bases, 10 bases remained unmatched. The data originate from a study of blood T cell repertoires in COVID-19. About the research overall: Italy, Spain and the United States were the sources of the convalescent and acute COVID-19 samples.

In the original workflow: For nucleated cells, counts were estimated from reference gene primer amplification. Clones were sequenced by immunoSEQ multiplex PCR, and TCRdb holds only the in-frame ones, with some missing. Clone size and V and J calls were adopted from that table, with D and trimming inferred from the DNA. The sample shows approximately 100,000 clones, 91% of them seen only once. The chain links TRBV5-1 to TRBJ2-7; 7 bases are shared with TRBD1. Sequencing was done on a sample of peripheral blood. This TCR was recovered from a man between 45 and 60 years old with acute or convalescent COVID-19. CDR3 residues: CASSSRDRTVEQYF. CDR3 sequence (DNA): TGCGCCAGCAGCTCCCGGGACAGAACGGTGGAGCAGTACTTC.